Listed below are T cell receptor beta chains from one sample, sequenced in a study of metastatic and nonmetastatic thyroid tumors. TCRdb redid the clone calls on the PCR reads using MiXCR. Of under 60,000 clones in the sample, roughly a fifth are singletons; the top ten hold about 3.8%. Sequencing was performed on blood. The receptors derive from a male donor with papillary thyroid cancer or a benign thyroid nodule (not recorded which). Some clones in this sample may be carry-over from other donors' samples. CDR3s include the opening cysteine and the closing phenylalanine or tryptophan. Clone size, where shown, is once, few, many, or a class for clones that have expanded.

V,size,J,CDR3
TRBV9,many,TRBJ2-3,CASSGDGTSGPTDTQYF
TRBV30,many,TRBJ2-7,CAWSGFALRGRNLYEQYF
TRBV12-3/TRBV12-4,many,TRBJ2-1,CASSLVILPASGEYNEQFF
TRBV28,few,TRBJ1-6,CAGSARQGAIGETLHF
TRBV5-6,many,TRBJ2-2,CASSEEQESGRTGELFF
TRBV2,many,TRBJ1-5,CASRPGTHQPQHF
TRBV7-9,many,TRBJ1-2,CASSQTAGNYGYTF
TRBV10-2,NA,TRBJ2-3,CASTKLKGGGSDTQYF
TRBV27,few,TRBJ1-5,CASSPRQGAYGNQPQHF
TRBV28,few,TRBJ2-1,CASSLLGVRYNEQFF
TRBV6-2/TRBV6-3,NA,TRBJ1-6,CASSYYRESPLHF
TRBV20-1,once,TRBJ1-2,CSAHRFGRANYGYTF
TRBV4-1,many,TRBJ1-4,CASSTGDTTNEKLFF
TRBV15,few,TRBJ2-1,CATRQTNEQFF
TRBV20-1,NA,TRBJ1-1,CSARVSGTGRTFF
TRBV16,few,TRBJ2-7,CASSQTDSYEQYF
TRBV24-1,many,TRBJ2-2,CATSDPRLADTGELFF
TRBV30,many,TRBJ1-3,CAWSGHGGNTIYF
TRBV29-1,few,TRBJ1-5,CSVEVAGNQPQHF
TRBV5-4,once,TRBJ2-5,CASSLRLAGGQETQYF
TRBV27,many,TRBJ2-7,CASSSPEQYF
TRBV9,NA,TRBJ2-5,CASSEASGGGLETQYF
TRBV2,many,TRBJ1-6,CASSHGYYNSPLHF
TRBV9,many,TRBJ2-2,CASSVGNTGELFF
TRBV5-4,many,TRBJ2-7,CASSLTSGSYEQYF
TRBV30,NA,TRBJ1-5,CAWSGCGKQPKHF
TRBV11-2,NA,TRBJ2-1,CASSLLASLGDEQFF
TRBV7-8,few,TRBJ1-5,CASDYRPQSSNQPQHF
TRBV11-3,many,TRBJ2-3,CASSSLAGDTDTQYF
TRBV19,many,TRBJ1-2,CASSMGTGYGYTF
TRBV9,many,TRBJ1-5,CASSRGTGDNQPQHF
TRBV6-1,few,TRBJ1-1,CASISTPPGWLTEAFF
TRBV2,few,TRBJ2-7,CASSGVEAYYEQYF
TRBV27,NA,TRBJ2-7,CASRVGTGGYEQYF
TRBV6-1,many,TRBJ1-1,CASSPRGQANPEAFF
TRBV20-1,NA,TRBJ1-2,CSARGGQGLEGYTF
TRBV2,many,TRBJ2-1,CASSEDGGRTSSYNEQFF
TRBV5-4,many,TRBJ2-2,CASSLDRGQTGELFF
TRBV11-2,NA,TRBJ2-1,CASSLQTSGIVNEQFF
TRBV5-4,NA,TRBJ2-5,CASSGVTFHETQYF
TRBV2,NA,TRBJ2-7,CASSPPFTDEQYF
TRBV6-1,few,TRBJ2-2,CASFPHSDTGELFF
TRBV9,NA,TRBJ2-3,CARSVGGWGTDTQYF
TRBV6-1,many,TRBJ1-4,CASSHRDTTNEKLFF
TRBV6-1,NA,TRBJ2-6,CASSEAVSGANVLTF
TRBV11-3,many,TRBJ1-6,CASSHRGEGSPLHF
TRBV6-4,many,TRBJ1-1,CASSAGEGTEAFF
TRBV7-9,many,TRBJ2-7,CASTQDRDDEQYF
TRBV6-1,NA,TRBJ2-1,CASTPPGSHYNEQFF
TRBV27,many,TRBJ2-7,CASSQGTGGREQYF